This T cell receptor beta chain was identified in a study of human T cells and chemical hapten exposure. This clonotype was recorded at least ten times. Antigen specificity is unknown. The CDR3 has 15 amino acids. The ends lost 2 bases at V and 5 bases at J; junction bases unmatched: 0. The V gene's germline CDR1 is MNHEY and CDR2 SVGEGT. What the library attached to individual cDNA molecules were unique molecular identifiers. TCRdb re-called the RACE reads through MiXCR, storing one row per CDR3 protein. The sample yields around 99,000 distinct CDR3 sequences, roughly 9.6% seen once. Study conclusions and caveats: The study found that PT1 expanded TCR counts correlated positively with patch test score. It was expanded TCRs that formed significantly more large CDR3 similarity clusters than controls did.

Time point of the sample: patch test 2, 6 weeks after DPC sensitization. Treatment in this sample: therapeutic diphenylcyclopropenone sensitization with weekly scalp DPC. Ahead of each patch test application, blood was drawn. The receptor was derived from a man aged 40-55 years with alopecia areata. Some clones in this sample may be carry-over from other donors' samples. The chain is built from TRBV6-2 or TRBV6-3 and TRBJ2-2; 12 nucleotides align to TRBD2. The sample was whole blood, taken in connection with sensitization to the hapten diphenylcyclopropenone (DPC). CDR3 sequence: CASSYGLAGTGELFF. DNA of the CDR3: TGTGCCAGCAGTTACGGACTAGCGGGAACCGGGGAGCTGTTTTTT.